This TCR beta chain is drawn from a study of blood T cell repertoires in COVID-19. In the study overall: Some COVID-19 samples were acute and others convalescent; all came from the United States, Italy and Spain. The analysed material was cDNA or gDNA that came from T cells, B-cell-depleted T cells, or PBMCs.

As handled by the study authors: Counts of nucleated cells, estimated from reference gene primer amplification, were obtained. Measured with immunoSEQ multiplex PCR; TCRdb has only the in-frame clones, and not every one. The V and J calls and clone size come from that table; D and trimming were worked out from the DNA. The sample records a few hundred thousand clones, 75% to 90% being singletons. Trimming removed 8 bases from V and 4 bases from J; junction bases left unmatched: 8. The CDR3 covers 13 residues. CDR1 is MNHEY, CDR2 SMNVEV, per germline (reference sequence). The clonotype originates from a young man with active or convalescent COVID-19. This chain joins TRBV27 and TRBJ2-7; 7 bases are a match to TRBD2. Sequencing input: peripheral blood. The CDR3 is CASRGGSWYEQYF. The CDR3 DNA follows: TGTGCCAGCCGCGGCGGGAGTTGGTACGAGCAGTACTTC.